Below are 26 T cell receptor beta chains sequenced from a single sample in a study of vaccination and CD4 T cells after COVID-19. Treatment: roughly 10-day PBMC culture with coronavirus spike peptide pools or control peptides (ViraFEST assay). The Oncomine TCR Beta short-read assay sequenced DNA from cultured CD4+ T cells. From the PCR reads, TCRdb called clonotypes with MiXCR, one entry per CDR3 protein. The sample records 20,000 to 25,000 distinct CDR3 sequences, around three quarters being singletons. No antigen has been identified for these receptors. Sequencing was done on a sample of CD4+ T cells from blood, cultured in vitro. These receptors came from a human donor who had recovered from COVID-19.

The chain employs TRBV29-1 and TRBJ1-2; D gene unclear. Between the trimmed V and J ends, which lost 4 bases and 8 bases, there was a span of 11 bases. The germline V gene encodes CDR1 SQVTM and CDR2 ANQGSEA. CDR3 length: 11 residues. In nucleotides, the CDR3 is TGCAGCGTTGGACGGGAGGAGGGCTACACCTTC. This gives the protein CSVGREEGYTF. Full variable domain (outside the CDR3, taken from reference TRBV29-1 and TRBJ1-2): SAVISQKPSRDICQRGTSLTIQCQVDSQVTMMFWYRQQPGQSLTLIATANQGSEATYESGFVIDKFPISRPNLTFSTLTVSNMSPEDSSIYLCSVGREEGYTFGSGTRLTVV.

V is TRBV10-3 and J is TRBJ2-3; the D call may be TRBD1 or TRBD2 (6 bases each). This CDR3 is 13 amino acids long. Looked up from germline, CDR1 is ENHRY and CDR2 is SYGVKD. The V and J ends lost 11 bases and 4 bases respectively, with 16 bases between them. The DNA of the CDR3 is TGTGCCGTCGAGGGGGGTGTCGCAGATACGCAGTATTTT. Its translation is CAVEGGVADTQYF.

V and J are TRBV6-7 and TRBJ2-6; 7 bases are shared with TRBD1. TRBV6-7 is marked as an open reading frame, function uncertain. The CDR3 loop spans 17 amino acids. The ends lost 6 bases at V and 0 bases at J; junction bases unmatched: 8. CDR3 loop: CASSSTGVGSGANVLTF. In DNA form, the CDR3 reads TGTGCCAGCAGCTCTACAGGGGTCGGCTCTGGGGCCAACGTCCTGACTTTC.

The chain couples TRBV27 to TRBJ1-1; a weak D match, TRBD1 (5 bases). In germline, CDR1 is MNHEY, CDR2 SMNVEV (reference sequence). V lost 3 bases, J lost 0 bases, and 8 bases lay in between. The CDR3 is 14 amino acids. Here the CDR3 reads CASSFGTLNTEAFF. DNA for the CDR3: TGTGCCAGCAGTTTTGGGACCCTGAACACTGAAGCTTTCTTT.

The chain combines TRBV30 with TRBJ1-6; D is unclear. Germline V gene data show CDR1 as GTSNPN and CDR2 as SVGIG (reference sequence). CDR3 length equals 12 residues. V lost 1 base and J 6 bases, leaving 4 bases between the germline ends. The CDR3 nucleotides are TGTGCCTGGAGTGGGATTAATTCACCCCTCCACTTT. Protein: CAWSGINSPLHF.

V and J are TRBV30 and TRBJ2-3, with TRBD2 identical over 11 bases. V lost 0 bases and J lost 6; bases outside the gene matches: 5. Germline values: CDR1 GTSNPN, CDR2 SVGIG (reference sequence). The CDR3 is 15 residues long. For the CDR3, the DNA is TGTGCCTGGAGTGTCACTAGCGGGAGTTGGGATACGCAGTATTTT. The encoded protein is CAWSVTSGSWDTQYF.

The V and J genes are TRBV7-8 and TRBJ2-5, with TRBD2 identical over 11 bases. V was pared by 1 base and J by 3 bases, with 4 bases of the junction left unmatched. Germline lookup yields CDR1 SGHVS and CDR2 FQNEAQ. The CDR3 length is 16 residues. CDR3 in amino acids: CASSLGLAGGKETQYF. The CDR3 DNA reads TGTGCCAGCAGCTTAGGTCTAGCGGGGGGAAAAGAGACCCAGTACTTC. The full variable domain, rest sourced from reference TRBV7-8 and TRBJ2-5, is GAGVSQSPRYKVAKRGQDVALRCDPISGHVSLFWYQQALGQGPEFLTYFQNEAQLDKSGLPSDRFFAERPEGSVSTLKIQRTQQEDSAVYLCASSLGLAGGKETQYFGPGTRLLVL.

The rearrangement links TRBV28 to TRBJ1-1, with 10 bases that match TRBD1. Germline CDR1 and CDR2: MDHEN and SYDVKM. The J segment lost 5 bases and the V segment lost 2 bases, leaving 11 bases of the junction unmatched. The CDR3 runs 17 residues. The CDR3 DNA sequence: TGTGCCAGCAGTTTAATTAGTAGGGACAGGGGAGGGACTGAAGCTTTCTTT. It codes for CASSLISRDRGGTEAFF.

This clonotype was seen just once. The DNA for the CDR3 is TGTGCCAGCAGTTGGGGACGGCTGAACACTGAAGCTTTCTTT. Residues: CASSWGRLNTEAFF. The chain combines TRBV27 with TRBJ1-1, with D perhaps matching TRBD1 (5 bases). CDR3 length equals 14 residues. Trimming pared 4 bases from V and 0 bases from J, leaving 9 bases between. The germline V gene encodes CDR1 MNHEY and CDR2 SMNVEV (reference sequence).

The V and J genes are TRBV7-6 and TRBJ1-4, with D perhaps TRBD1 (6 bases). Germline loops: CDR1 SGHVS, CDR2 FNYEAQ. The V end was cut by 4 bases, the J end by 7 bases, with 16 bases between. CDR3 size: 15 residues. CDR3 loop: CASSSTGIVGEKLFF. The CDR3 coding sequence is TGTGCCAGCAGCTCGACAGGAATTGTTGGTGAAAAACTGTTTTTT.

V and J are TRBV9 and TRBJ2-3, with 7 positions matching TRBD2. Germline V gene sequence: CDR1 SGDLS, CDR2 YYNGEE. The CDR3 loop spans 20 amino acids. The ends lost 3 bases at V and 1 base at J; junction bases unmatched: 20. The CDR3 DNA reads TGTGCCAGCAGCGCTCACATCAGCCCCGGGAGGACTGGGGGCACAGATACGCAGTATTTT. This translates into CASSAHISPGRTGGTDTQYF.

In its sample, this clonotype was seen once. The chain recombines TRBV7-2 with TRBJ2-5; D ambiguous. Germline loops: CDR1 SGHTA, CDR2 FQGNSA. The germline V and J ends were trimmed by 5 bases and 4 bases, with 5 bases remaining between them. There are 11 residues in the CDR3. In DNA, the CDR3 is TGTGCCAGCAGCGTGGGAGAGACCCAGTACTTC. Encoded protein: CASSVGETQYF.

About this clonotype: This is likely a read error, given that the CDR3 carries no conserved phenylalanine or tryptophan at its end. V is TRBV2 and J is TRBJ2-7; no definite D call. CDR3 size: 8 residues. Germline values: CDR1 SNHLY, CDR2 FYNNEI. V was cut by 7 bases and J by 7 bases, with 2 bases left in between. CDR3 residues: CASKEQYL. CDR3 sequence (DNA): TGTGCCAGCAAAGAGCAGTACCTC.

The rearrangement joins TRBV6-1 to TRBJ2-1, with D tentatively TRBD1 or TRBD2 (5 bases each). The CDR3 spans 16 residues. V was pared by 6 bases and J by 7 bases, with 22 bases between. The germline V gene encodes CDR1 MNHNS and CDR2 SASEGT. CDR3 residues: CASSRRREGTGNEQFF. CDR3 bases: TGTGCCAGCAGCCGGCGCAGGGAAGGGACGGGGAATGAGCAGTTCTTC.

This clonotype has more than one count but fewer than ten. The V call is TRBV20-1, the J call TRBJ1-6; 7 positions match TRBD1. Germline-derived CDR1 and CDR2 are DFQATT and SNEGSKA (reference sequence). The junction had 4 bases not matched to a gene; V was cut back by 3 bases and J by 8 bases. The CDR3 sequence is 13 residues long. The CDR3 is CSASSQGDSPLHF. The CDR3 DNA reads as TGCAGTGCTAGTAGCCAGGGGGATTCACCCCTCCACTTT.

This chain connects TRBV4-3 to TRBJ1-5, with unresolved D. Trimming pared 6 bases from V and 6 bases from J, leaving 15 bases between. CDR1 is LGHNA, CDR2 YSLEER, per germline. The CDR3 runs 14 residues. Written as DNA, the CDR3 is TGCGCCAGCAGTTATCGGATTGTCAGTCAGCCCCAGCATTTT. Translated: CASSYRIVSQPQHF.

This chain uses TRBV6-1 with TRBJ2-2, with no clear D. CDR1 is MNHNS, CDR2 SASEGT, per germline. Deletions cut 9 bases from V and 6 bases from J, with 5 bases between. The CDR3 consists of 10 residues. Here the CDR3 reads CARPAGELFF. The CDR3 DNA reads TGTGCCAGACCAGCCGGGGAGCTGTTTTTT.

Written as DNA, the CDR3 is TGTGCCAGCAGCTTTAAGCGCGGGGGGGGGACTGAAGCTTTCTTT. Its protein product is CASSFKRGGGTEAFF. The chain combines TRBV7-2 with TRBJ1-1, with D perhaps matching TRBD1 (5 bases). CDR1 and CDR2 from the germline V gene are SGHTA and FQGNSA. The ends were cut back, 3 bases at V and 5 bases at J, with 16 bases in the middle. This CDR3 region has 15 residues.

The rearrangement links TRBV27 to TRBJ2-3; TRBD2 matches 10 bases. Germline V gene data show CDR1 as MNHEY and CDR2 as SMNVEV (reference sequence). The CDR3 length is 17 residues. Trimming at V came to 1 base and at J to 7 bases, leaving 11 bases not matched to a gene. The CDR3 here is CASSLYSTSGVANTQYF. The CDR3 DNA reads TGTGCCAGCAGTTTATATAGTACTAGCGGGGTAGCAAATACGCAGTATTTT.

This clonotype was observed a handful of times. The V and J genes are TRBV10-1 and TRBJ1-6; D call uncertain. Per the germline V gene, CDR1 is WNHNN and CDR2 is SYGVQD (reference sequence). The CDR3 covers 14 residues. The V end lost 8 bases, the J end lost 7 bases, and 15 bases lay between the germline ends. This chain's CDR3 is CASSRQRTNSPLHF. The CDR3 nucleotides read TGCGCCAGCTCGCGTCAACGGACCAATTCACCCCTCCACTTT.

This clonotype was seen more than once but under ten times. V gene TRBV20-1 combines with J gene TRBJ1-1; no clear D gene. Germline V gene data show CDR1 as DFQATT and CDR2 as SNEGSKA (reference sequence). The CDR3 spans 12 residues. V was clipped by 3 bases and J by 4 bases, with 9 bases between them. CDR3 DNA sequence: TGCAGTGCTAGTAGGGCGATCACTGAAGCTTTCTTT. Its protein product is CSASRAITEAFF.

A note on this clonotype: No conserved phenylalanine or tryptophan ends this CDR3, so it is likely a read error. The genes are TRBV20-1 and TRBJ1-5; weak D call: TRBD1 (5 bases). Germline-derived CDR1 and CDR2 are DFQATT and SNEGSKA (reference sequence). The V gene lost 3 bases and the J gene lost 6 bases, with 21 bases spanning the gap. The CDR3 is made up of 16 amino acids. The CDR3 spells CSARFNLAGLSQPQHL. In DNA form, the CDR3 reads TGCAGTGCTAGGTTTAATTTGGCAGGGTTGAGTCAGCCCCAGCATCTT.

This clonotype was recorded a few times. The chain combines TRBV5-5 with TRBJ2-7; TRBD2 might be the D (5 bases). From germline, CDR1 is SGHKS and CDR2 YYEKEE (reference sequence). V was cut by 5 bases and J by 0 bases, with 15 bases left in between. There are 15 residues in the CDR3. The CDR3 nucleotides are TGTGCCAGCAGACCCCCCGGACTGACCTCCTACGAGCAGTACTTC. It encodes CASRPPGLTSYEQYF.

The rearrangement uses TRBV15 and TRBJ1-1, with D perhaps TRBD1 (6 bases). The ends were cut back, 9 bases at V and 2 bases at J, with 13 bases in the middle. This CDR3 spans 13 amino acids. The V gene's germline CDR1 is LNHNV and CDR2 YYDKDF (reference sequence). The CDR3 protein is CATRADRNTEAFF. In DNA form, the CDR3 reads TGTGCCACTAGAGCGGACAGAAACACTGAAGCTTTCTTT.

The chain uses TRBV15 and TRBJ1-5; 8 bases are a match to TRBD1. Germline V CDR1 and CDR2: LNHNV, YYDKDF (reference sequence). The CDR3 consists of 15 residues. V lost 1 base to trimming and J lost 3 bases; unmatched junction nucleotides: 2. CDR3 region: CATSRGTGNNQPQHF. CDR3 DNA: TGTGCCACCAGCAGAGGGACAGGGAACAATCAGCCCCAGCATTTT.

This clonotype has just a few counts. The chain uses TRBV20-1 and TRBJ1-5; weak D call: TRBD1 (5 bases). The CDR3 extends over 15 amino acids. Germline loops: CDR1 DFQATT, CDR2 SNEGSKA (reference sequence). V was shortened by 6 bases and J by 4 bases, with 19 bases between the two germline ends. The CDR3 nucleotides are TGCAGTGCCAATACACCGACAGTCCCAAATCAGCCCCAGCATTTT. As protein: CSANTPTVPNQPQHF.